Described below is a single TCR beta chain sequence and its context. What antigen it recognizes has not been identified. No base quality information exists; no much larger clone differs at one position. TCRbeta CDR3 regions were amplified from genomic DNA by means of the immunoSEQ Assay, a bias-controlled multiplex PCR. On the study's bioinformatics: Nucleated cell counts per sample were estimated from amplification of reference gene primers within the assay. To quantify the absolute abundance of each unique TCRbeta CDR3 rearrangement, sequence reads were collapsed and filtered. For each sample, productive Simpson clonality was calculated as the square root of Simpson's diversity index over productive rearrangements. Imported from immuneACCESS, the table was reduced by TCRdb to in-frame sequences with V and J called. These copies leave out some clones; in studies compared against another copy, an unresolved V gene accounts for under half, and the cause of the remainder is not known. That table supplies the V and J calls and clone size; D and trimming were determined from the DNA. This sample is represented by fewer than 70,000 clones; approximately 80% of them were singletons. The ten top clones hold 8% to 10% of the sample.

The data stem from a study of blood T cell repertoires in COVID-19 (dated by TCRdb to 2019 to 2021). Concerning the study at large: Samples covering the acute and convalescent phases of COVID-19 were provided by collaborators in the United States, Italy and Spain. The material from the prospective study consisted of cDNA or gDNA derived from T cells, B-cell-depleted T cells, or PBMCs. The dataset comprised deeply sampled blood TCRbeta repertoires from subjects exposed to, actively infected with, or recovered from COVID-19. The repertoires were made available in a free public database intended to serve as a resource for research on the immune response to SARS-CoV-2. The samples were drawn from two sources: the first 160 participants of the ongoing ImmuneRACE study, and over 1,000 subjects contributed by 6 global collaborators. A de-identified subject ID, COVID-19 status, age in years and sex were almost always included in the sample metadata. Where available, HLA class I and class II types were obtained from metadata supplied by the sample provider rather than from assay-based typing. Results and caveats for the whole study, not just this receptor: The quantity of clinical and demographic metadata differed by source and by participant and was supplied without curation.

The collaborating institutions used their own protocols to collect whole blood in K2EDTA tubes. For TCRbeta analysis, collaborator samples were shipped as frozen whole blood, as isolated PBMCs, or as DNA extracted from either sample type. Material: peripheral blood. The receptor was isolated from a woman older than 75 with acute or convalescent COVID-19.

The bases are TGTGCCAGCAGCTTAGGGGGGGGCTCAGATCAGCCCCAGCATTTT. It encodes CASSLGGGSDQPQHF. The rearrangement combines TRBV7-9 with TRBJ1-5; TRBD1 could be the D gene, as 6 bases match. CDR1 and CDR2 were assigned from the germline V gene (reference sequence) as SEHNR and FQNEAQ. The CDR3, cysteine through phenylalanine, is 15 amino acids long. Solely the CDR3 DNA is kept, with 45 bases framed from the first base. The junction carries 12 bases between V and J, which are trimmed by 1 base and 5 bases respectively.